This T cell receptor (beta chain) was sequenced in a study of T cells in Graves' hyperthyroidism and ophthalmopathy. Note on this clonotype: Its antigen is unidentified.

The authors deemed Graves' hyperthyroidism stable absent ophthalmopathy progression within 18 months. RNA transcripts served as the template for amplifying TCR beta CDR3 regions. The HTBI primer set drove a first-round RT-PCR of the TCR CDR3. Each CDR3 protein gets one entry after TCRdb re-called the multiplex PCR reads with MiXCR. The sample holds approximately 400,000 distinct CDR3 sequences; around 16% are singletons and the top ten take 14%. Whole-study results and caveats: Model predictions of ophthalmopathy came a median approximately 6 months before onset. Among clonotypes expanded in thyroid above 0.001, most were also found in blood.

The V gene's germline CDR1 is MNHNS and CDR2 SASEGT. CDR3 length: 15 amino acids. Losses at the gene ends were 10 bases for V and 3 bases for J; bases not matched to a gene: 12. Sequencing was done on a sample of blood. The J gene is TRBJ2-7, the V gene TRBV6-1; 10 nucleotides line up with TRBD2. This clonotype was obtained from a woman aged 18-30 years with Graves' hyperthyroidism. The chain's CDR3 is CATKGLAGAFYEQYF. For the CDR3, the DNA is TGTGCCACCAAGGGGCTAGCGGGGGCATTCTACGAGCAGTACTTC.